These 8 T cell receptor beta chains came from one sample sequenced in a study of blood T cell repertoires in COVID-19. The data were produced by immunoSEQ multiplex PCR, yet TCRdb's version contains in-frame clones alone and is incomplete. The data hold about 300,000 clones, with around 90% observed a single time. Material: PBMCs or T cells enriched from blood (not recorded which). The receptors shown here come from a woman younger than 45 who had recovered from COVID-19.

The chain employs TRBV29-1 and TRBJ2-5; the D gene is possibly TRBD2 (5 bases). Germline lookup yields CDR1 SQVTM and CDR2 ANQGSEA. This CDR3 spans 12 amino acids. Trimming stripped 6 bases from V and 5 bases from J, with 13 bases between. The DNA of the CDR3 is TGCAGCGTAGTCGGGGTTGGGGAGACCCAGTACTTC. Encoded protein: CSVVGVGETQYF.

The sample holds one count of this clone. At one end, the junction sequence differs from germline, possibly due to a read error. The chain links TRBV3-1 (or the pseudogene TRBV3-2) to TRBJ2-2; the D gene is possibly TRBD1 (5 bases). Germline V gene data show CDR1 as LGHDT and CDR2 as YNNKEL (reference sequence). CDR3 length: 14 residues. CDR3 protein: CASTQTGARGELFF. The DNA of the CDR3 is TGTGCCAGCACCCAAACAGGCGCCCGCGGGGAGCTGTTTTTT.

The chain carries TRBV5-1 and TRBJ2-1; 9 nucleotides line up with TRBD2. The CDR3 is 15 amino acids. Germline CDR1 SGHRS, CDR2 YFSETQ. V lost 5 bases to trimming and J lost 3 bases; unmatched junction nucleotides: 6. The CDR3 sequence is CASSRLAGNYNEQFF. The CDR3 DNA is TGCGCCAGCAGTCGGCTAGCGGGGAACTACAATGAGCAGTTCTTC. Complete variable domain (other parts from reference TRBV5-1 and TRBJ2-1): KAGVTQTPRYLIKTRGQQVTLSCSPISGHRSVSWYQQTPGQGLQFLFEYFSETQRNKGNFPGRFSGRQFSNSRSEMNVSTLELGDSALYLCASSRLAGNYNEQFFGPGTRLTVL.

The chain has TRBV3-1 (or the pseudogene TRBV3-2) and TRBJ2-6, with D uncertain. The CDR3 spans 18 residues. Deletions cut 1 base from V and 7 bases from J, with 20 bases between. Germline loops: CDR1 LGHDT, CDR2 YNNKEL (reference sequence). CDR3 amino acids: CASSQVRGPLEKANVLTF. The CDR3 DNA reads as TGTGCCAGCAGCCAAGTCCGAGGCCCGTTGGAAAAAGCCAACGTCCTGACTTTC.

The CDR3 nucleotides read TGCGCCAGCAGCTCCCACATCGATTCACCCCTCCACTTT. It codes for CASSSHIDSPLHF. The J gene is TRBJ1-6, the V gene TRBV5-1, with no clear D. In germline, CDR1 is SGHRS, CDR2 YFSETQ. V was pared by 3 bases and J by 8 bases, with 9 bases between. The CDR3 is made up of 13 amino acids.

This clone has a single count. The chain joins TRBV30 to TRBJ1-5; TRBD1 aligns across 8 bases. The CDR3 covers 17 residues. From germline, CDR1 is GTSNPN and CDR2 SVGIG (reference sequence). V was pared by 1 base and J by 0 bases, with 8 bases of the junction left unmatched. The CDR3 is CAWSDRWTGLSNQPQHF. CDR3 coding DNA: TGTGCCTGGAGTGATCGTTGGACAGGGCTTAGCAATCAGCCCCAGCATTTT.

This chain connects TRBV6-5 to TRBJ2-7; possible D gene TRBD1, 5 bases. The CDR3 runs to 15 residues. Germline V gene data show CDR1 as MNHEY and CDR2 as SVGAGI. V dropped 0 bases and J dropped 5 bases, with 14 bases sitting between them. CDR3 sequence reads: CASSYSQRGQDEQYF. In nucleotides, the CDR3 is TGTGCCAGCAGTTACTCCCAAAGGGGTCAGGACGAGCAGTACTTC.

V usage is TRBV18 and J usage is TRBJ1-3, with D possibly matching TRBD1 (5 bases). The germline V gene encodes CDR1 KGHSH and CDR2 LQKENI. Trimming pared 0 bases from V and 0 bases from J, leaving 6 bases between. CDR3 size: 15 residues. The chain's CDR3 is CASSPPGLSGNTIYF. CDR3 nucleotide sequence: TGTGCCAGCTCACCACCGGGACTCTCTGGAAACACCATATATTTT. Full variable domain (missing parts from reference TRBV18 and TRBJ1-3): NAGVMQNPRHLVRRRGQEARLRCSPMKGHSHVYWYRQLPEEGLKFMVYLQKENIIDESGMPKERFSAEFPKEGPSILRIQQVVRGDSAAYFCASSPPGLSGNTIYFGEGSWLTVV.